The 8 T cell receptor beta chains reported below all come from one sample, sequenced in a study of blood T cell repertoires in COVID-19. The repertoire was sequenced with immunoSEQ multiplex PCR; TCRdb's copy has only in-frame clones and lacks some. The sample has tens of thousands of clones, just over 85% seen once. What was sequenced was peripheral blood. The receptor source for this set is a man aged 50 or older with active COVID-19.

The CDR3 DNA follows: TGTGCCTGGAAAAACGGGGGTACGGCTAATGAAAAACTGTTTTTT. Its translation: CAWKNGGTANEKLFF. The chain recombines TRBV30 with TRBJ1-4; D perhaps matches TRBD1 (5 bases). CDR3 length equals 15 residues. V lost 4 bases, J lost 3 bases, and 15 bases lay in between. CDR1 is GTSNPN and CDR2 is SVGIG in the germline V gene (reference sequence).

This clone was detected a few times. The chain uses TRBV6-4 and TRBJ2-3; 9 nucleotides match TRBD2. CDR1 MRHNA and CDR2 SNTAGT come from the germline V gene. This CDR3 has 15 amino acids. V lost 2 bases and J lost 6; bases outside the gene matches: 6. The CDR3 loop is CASSDEGLASDTQYF. CDR3 bases: TGTGCCAGCAGTGACGAGGGACTAGCTTCGGATACGCAGTATTTT.

This chain connects TRBV19 to TRBJ2-5; 10 bases map to TRBD1. Germline V gene data show CDR1 as LNHDA and CDR2 as SQIVND (reference sequence). The CDR3 sequence is 14 residues long. V lost 5 bases and J lost 5; bases outside the gene matches: 5. The CDR3 loop is CASSRQGARETQYF. The CDR3 DNA reads as TGTGCCAGTAGTCGACAGGGGGCGCGGGAGACCCAGTACTTC.

This chain uses TRBV11-2 with TRBJ1-1; D may be TRBD1 (5 bases). CDR1 is SGHAT, CDR2 FQNNGV, per germline. V lost 1 base, J lost 4 bases, and 10 bases lay in between. The CDR3 contains 14 residues. DNA of the CDR3: TGTGCCAGCAGCTTAGTGGAGGGGTCCACTGAAGCTTTCTTT. Translated, it gives CASSLVEGSTEAFF.

This sequence joins TRBV6-1 and TRBJ2-3; the D gene is possibly TRBD1 (5 bases). Trimming took off 2 bases at V and 3 bases at J, with 6 bases between the two ends. This CDR3 contains 13 residues. Germline V gene data show CDR1 as MNHNS and CDR2 as SASEGT. CDR3 region: CASSEQGTDTQYF. CDR3 nucleotides: TGTGCCAGCAGTGAACAGGGAACAGATACGCAGTATTTT.

V gene TRBV11-2 combines with J gene TRBJ2-1, with TRBD1 identical over 10 bases. The CDR3 runs to 15 residues. J was trimmed by 8 bases and V by 4 bases; bases with no gene match: 8. The germline gives CDR1 SGHAT, CDR2 FQNNGV. The CDR3 is CASSWGGQGRHEQFF. CDR3 DNA sequence: TGTGCCAGCAGCTGGGGGGGACAGGGGAGGCATGAGCAGTTCTTC.

This chain uses TRBV7-9 with TRBJ2-2; 7 bases are a match to TRBD1. The germline gives CDR1 SEHNR, CDR2 FQNEAQ (reference sequence). With 5 bases clipped from V and 7 bases from J, the junction kept 7 bases outside the gene matches. The CDR3 runs to 14 residues. This chain's CDR3 is CASSQDRAFGELFF. CDR3 sequence (DNA): TGTGCCAGCAGCCAAGACAGGGCCTTCGGGGAGCTGTTTTTT.

This chain uses TRBV2 with TRBJ2-3; D is ambiguous. Trimming took 2 bases from V and 2 from J, leaving 8 bases between them. The CDR3 runs to 14 residues. Per germline, CDR1 SNHLY and CDR2 FYNNEI. The CDR3 protein is CASSETIATDTQYF. In DNA, the CDR3 is TGTGCCAGCAGTGAAACCATAGCCACAGATACGCAGTATTTT. Looking up the rest from reference TRBV2 and TRBJ2-3 gives the full variable domain: EPEVTQTPSHQVTQMGQEVILRCVPISNHLYFYWYRQILGQKVEFLVSFYNNEISEKSEIFDDQFSVERPDGSNFTLKIRSTKLEDSAMYFCASSETIATDTQYFGPGTRLTVL.